The 18 T cell receptor beta chains in this list originate from one sample, sequenced in a study of neurological immune-mediated disorders. MiXCR, applied by TCRdb to the 5' RACE reads, yields one record per CDR3 protein. The table lists 25,000 to 35,000 distinct CDR3 sequences, about 1.4% of them singletons, with around 8.8% in the top ten. The specimen sequenced was PBMCs. The source of these receptors is a woman in her 30s with multiple sclerosis.

This clonotype has ten or more counts. V gene TRBV20-1 combines with J gene TRBJ2-7; no clear D. This CDR3 has 13 residues. CDR1 is DFQATT, CDR2 SNEGSKA, per germline (reference sequence). Trimming stripped 6 bases from V and 7 bases from J, with 19 bases between. CDR3 loop: CSAPPSKLGEQYF. The CDR3 nucleotides read TGCAGTGCCCCCCCCAGCAAGTTGGGTGAGCAGTACTTC.

This clonotype was detected many times. The chain couples TRBV7-2 to TRBJ2-7; D possibly corresponds to TRBD2 (6 bases). CDR3 size: 15 residues. Deletions cut 1 base from V and 3 bases from J, with 13 bases between. Germline CDR1 SGHTA, CDR2 FQGNSA. The CDR3 DNA sequence: TGTGCCAGCAGCTTAGTTGGCCTGGGAGGCTACGAGCAGTACTTC. Residues: CASSLVGLGGYEQYF.

In this sample, this clonotype turned up many times. This chain joins TRBV9 and TRBJ1-1; the D gene is possibly TRBD1 (5 bases). Germline V gene data show CDR1 as SGDLS and CDR2 as YYNGEE. The CDR3 is 14 amino acids. Trimming left V 0 bases short and J 5 bases short, with 11 bases between. Here the CDR3 DNA reads TGTGCCAGCAGCGTAGTTCAGGGTGGGACTGAAGCTTTCTTT. Amino acids: CASSVVQGGTEAFF.

This clonotype was counted ten times or more. It may be a read error: a sequence one base away is much more abundant. The chain is built from TRBV3-1 and TRBJ1-2; D unresolved. The V gene's germline CDR1 is LGHDT and CDR2 YNNKEL (reference sequence). The CDR3 extends over 12 amino acids. V was cut by 5 bases and J by 6 bases, with 10 bases left in between. CDR3 sequence (DNA): TGTGCCAGCAGCAAAGGAATCGATGGCTACACCTTC. The encoded protein is CASSKGIDGYTF.

This clonotype came up many times. This rearrangement joins TRBV5-1 to TRBJ2-7; D is unclear. Germline CDR1 and CDR2: SGHRS and YFSETQ. The CDR3 has 15 residues. V was cut by 1 base and J by 0 bases, with 11 bases left in between. DNA for the CDR3: TGCGCCAGCAGCTTGAGGCAGGCACCCTCCTACGAGCAGTACTTC. It is translated as CASSLRQAPSYEQYF.

As for this clonotype: A much larger clone sits a single nucleotide away, making a read error possible. This chain joins TRBV12-3 or TRBV12-4 and TRBJ1-2; D is ambiguous. The CDR3 totals 15 residues. V lost 6 bases to trimming and J lost 0 bases, with 14 bases between them. CDR3 sequence: CASRLMEGANYGYTF. The CDR3 DNA reads as TGTGCCAGCAGGTTAATGGAGGGAGCTAACTATGGCTACACCTTC.

This clonotype showed up many times. CDR3 sequence (DNA): TGTGCCAGCAGCCCGATGCCCCAAGAGACCCAGTACTTC. Amino acids: CASSPMPQETQYF. The J gene is TRBJ2-5, the V gene TRBV6-5, with D unresolved. Between the trimmed V and J ends, which lost 6 bases and 1 base, there was a span of 9 bases. CDR3 length: 13 residues. Germline V gene sequence: CDR1 MNHEY, CDR2 SVGAGI.

This clonotype has a count of ten or more. The J gene is TRBJ1-3, the V gene TRBV7-9, with no clear D. Germline V gives CDR1 SEHNR, CDR2 FQNEAQ (reference sequence). The length of the CDR3 is 15 residues. Trimming removed 6 bases at V and 0 bases at J, with 12 bases between. The CDR3 loop reads CASSRGRRSGNTIYF. The DNA for the CDR3 is TGTGCCAGCAGTCGCGGCAGACGCTCTGGAAACACCATATATTTT.

This clonotype was detected ten times or more. The chain carries TRBV12-3 or TRBV12-4 and TRBJ2-1; 9 nucleotides match TRBD2. The CDR3 has 13 amino acids. Losses at the gene ends were 8 bases for V and 9 bases for J; bases not matched to a gene: 8. The CDR3 bases are TGTGCCAGCGCGGGACTAGCCCAGAGTGAGCAGTTCTTC. It codes for CASAGLAQSEQFF.

There are many counts of this clonotype. The V call is TRBV20-1, the J call TRBJ2-3; 8 bases are a match to TRBD2. V was pared by 5 bases and J by 4 bases, with 11 bases of the junction left unmatched. CDR3 length: 15 amino acids. Germline values: CDR1 DFQATT, CDR2 SNEGSKA (reference sequence). CDR3: CSAPNGLAAADTQYF. CDR3 DNA: TGCAGTGCTCCTAACGGACTAGCAGCCGCAGATACGCAGTATTTT.

This clonotype has a count of ten or more. J is TRBJ1-1 and V is TRBV9; D is perhaps TRBD1 (5 bases). Germline CDR1 is SGDLS and CDR2 is YYNGEE. The CDR3 has 15 amino acids. V was pared by 4 bases and J by 4 bases, with 17 bases between. CDR3 coding DNA: TGTGCCAGCAGCATAACCGGGACGGGCGGCACTGAAGCTTTCTTT. Amino acids: CASSITGTGGTEAFF.

The table lists this clonotype with many counts. The V call is TRBV20-1, the J call TRBJ1-5; D unresolved. The CDR3 sequence is 15 residues long. Germline CDR1 and CDR2: DFQATT and SNEGSKA (reference sequence). The ends were cut back, 6 bases at V and 3 bases at J, with 18 bases in the middle. The CDR3 coding sequence is TGCAGTGCCCCTCACAGCGCCCGTTCCAATCAGCCCCAGCATTTT. Protein product: CSAPHSARSNQPQHF.

Ten or more counts support this clonotype. The chain recombines TRBV20-1 with TRBJ1-1; no firm D call. The CDR3 spans 14 residues. Germline V gives CDR1 DFQATT, CDR2 SNEGSKA (reference sequence). V lost 2 bases and J lost 0, with 10 bases in between. The DNA for the CDR3 is TGCAGTGCTAGAATCCCCTTCATGAACACTGAAGCTTTCTTT. It specifies CSARIPFMNTEAFF.

This clonotype occurred many times. The CDR3 loop reads CASSLGGQETQYF. The CDR3 DNA reads as TGTGCCAGCAGCTTGGGGGGTCAAGAGACCCAGTACTTC. The V call is TRBV5-5, the J call TRBJ2-5; D remains unclear. The V gene lost 0 bases and the J gene lost 2 bases, with 5 bases spanning the gap. CDR3 length: 13 residues. The germline CDR1 and CDR2 sequences are SGHKS and YYEKEE (reference sequence).

This clonotype has ten or more counts. This rearrangement joins TRBV7-6 to TRBJ1-2, with D uncertain. This CDR3 region has 13 residues. The germline V gene has CDR1 SGHVS and CDR2 FNYEAQ. Trimming took 6 bases from V and 2 from J, leaving 10 bases between them. CDR3 amino acids: CASSPMRNYGYTF. The CDR3 DNA reads TGTGCCAGCAGTCCGATGAGGAACTATGGCTACACCTTC. Combining the CDR3 with reference TRBV7-6 and TRBJ1-2 gives the whole variable domain GAGVSQSPRYKVTKRGQDVALRCDPISGHVSLYWYRQALGQGPEFLTYFNYEAQQDKSGLPNDRFSAERPEGSISTLTIQRTEQRDSAMYRCASSPMRNYGYTFGSGTRLTVV.

This clonotype came up many times. The J gene is TRBJ2-2, the V gene TRBV7-2; tentatively, D is TRBD2 (5 bases). The germline V and J ends were trimmed by 6 bases and 6 bases, with 14 bases remaining between them. CDR3 length: 14 amino acids. CDR1 is SGHTA, CDR2 FQGNSA, per germline. CDR3: CASRSTSISGELFF. The DNA of the CDR3 is TGTGCCAGCAGATCTACTAGTATCTCCGGGGAGCTGTTTTTT.

The sample holds many counts of this clonotype. The chain has TRBV20-1 and TRBJ1-6; 9 bases agree with TRBD1. CDR1 is DFQATT, CDR2 SNEGSKA, per germline (reference sequence). The CDR3 is 17 residues long. V was clipped by 0 bases and J by 8 bases; unmatched bases: 11. The CDR3, as DNA: TGCAGTGCTAGAGATCACGCACAGGGGGCTCGGGATTCACCCCTCCACTTT. Its protein product is CSARDHAQGARDSPLHF.

In this sample, this clonotype turned up many times. The chain's CDR3 is CASSRIGSNTEAFF. The CDR3 bases are TGTGCCAGCAGCAGAATAGGGAGTAATACTGAAGCTTTCTTT. The rearrangement uses TRBV7-9 and TRBJ1-1; D gene ambiguous. Between the trimmed V and J ends, which lost 5 bases and 5 bases, there was a span of 15 bases. From germline, CDR1 is SEHNR and CDR2 FQNEAQ (reference sequence). The CDR3 is 14 residues long.